This note documents a single TCR beta chain sequence. No antigen is known for it. This sample was taken from a study of beta chain features in type 1 diabetes. Findings and limits, study-wide: Type 1 diabetes patients had moderately but significantly shorter TCRB CDR3s in all four CD4+ subsets.

Of the isolated RNA, all was reverse transcribed, and so the sequenced material was expressed TCRB transcripts. Measured with immunoSEQ multiplex PCR; TCRdb has only the in-frame clones, and not every one. The data contain some 900,000 clones, roughly 17% of them singletons. The CDR3 has 13 residues. The V and J ends lost 4 bases and 9 bases, in that order; junction bases with no gene match: 7. Germline V lookup: CDR1 MGHDK, CDR2 SYGVNS. Cell sorting via CD45RO/CCR7/CD25/CD127/CD95/CD27 was performed to obtain CD4+ naive, central memory, regulatory and stem cell-like memory cells. The specimen was naive CD4+ T cells from blood. The receptor was derived from a woman younger than 35 in good health. V is TRBV25-1 and J is TRBJ2-5; the match to TRBD2 covers 8 bases. CDR3 nucleotide sequence: TGTGCCAGCAGTGGTCTAGCGGGTTGGGCCCAGTACTTC. Its translation is CASSGLAGWAQYF.